Shown below are 28 T cell receptor beta chains from a single sample sequenced in a study of identifying expanded T cells in peripheral blood (dated by TCRdb to the late 2010s). Libraries were prepared through the immunoSEQ multiplex PCR assay. Entries here come from immuneACCESS through TCRdb and include only in-frame sequences with V and J called. Some clones fail to appear in such tables; in the studies checked, an unresolved V gene covers under half of the shortfall, and the cause of the remainder is unknown. The sample contains about 91,000 clones, about 87% of them found a single time. Over 3% of the sample rests with the top ten. The sample taken for sequencing was blood. The receptors stem from a person between 18 and 75 years old in good health.

The chain uses TRBV4-1 and TRBJ2-2; weak D call: TRBD2 (5 bases). V was cut by 5 bases and J by 1 base, with 8 bases left in between. Germline V gene sequence: CDR1 MGHRA, CDR2 YSYEKL. This CDR3 is built from 14 residues. The CDR3 coding sequence is TGCGCCAGCAGCGCGAGGGAGAACACCGGGGAGCTGTTTTTT. Encoded protein: CASSARENTGELFF.

The rearrangement joins TRBV9 to TRBJ1-2; D is perhaps TRBD1 (5 bases). Germline V gives CDR1 SGDLS, CDR2 YYNGEE. CDR3 length equals 14 residues. V lost 4 bases, J lost 8 bases, and 18 bases lay in between. The CDR3 nucleotides read TGTGCCAGCAGCACCAGCCGGCAGGGAGGAGGCTACACCTTC. This gives the protein CASSTSRQGGGYTF.

The chain links TRBV27 to TRBJ1-4; 8 bases align to TRBD1. J lost 3 bases, V lost 6 bases, and 0 bases had no gene match. Per the germline V gene, CDR1 is MNHEY and CDR2 is SMNVEV (reference sequence). The CDR3 contains 13 residues. The CDR3, as DNA: TGTGCCAGCAGGACAGGGGCTAATGAAAAACTGTTTTTT. The encoded protein is CASRTGANEKLFF.

Only one count was recorded for this clone. V gene TRBV27 combines with J gene TRBJ1-1; D may be TRBD1 (6 bases). Germline CDR1 is MNHEY and CDR2 is SMNVEV (reference sequence). The germline V and J ends were trimmed by 5 bases and 5 bases, with 18 bases remaining between them. This CDR3 has 15 amino acids. This CDR3 reads CASSPRGGANTEAFF. CDR3 nucleotides: TGTGCCAGCAGTCCCCGGGGGGGGGCCAATACTGAAGCTTTCTTT.

V gene TRBV28 combines with J gene TRBJ2-5; TRBD1 matches 12 bases. The CDR3 has 16 residues. Trimming removed 6 bases from V and 4 bases from J; junction bases left unmatched: 9. The germline V gene encodes CDR1 MDHEN and CDR2 SYDVKM. The DNA for the CDR3 is TGTGCCAGCAGCCCTACCGGGACAGGGGGCGCAGAGACCCAGTACTTC. Amino acid sequence: CASSPTGTGGAETQYF.

The J gene is TRBJ2-1, the V gene TRBV27; D tentatively fits TRBD1 or TRBD2 (5 bases each). The CDR3 runs to 17 residues. The germline V gene has CDR1 MNHEY and CDR2 SMNVEV (reference sequence). Trimming removed 5 bases at V and 6 bases at J, with 23 bases between. The CDR3 sequence is CASSHSLQPGTGNEQFF. CDR3 coding DNA: TGTGCCAGCAGTCACTCTCTCCAGCCGGGGACCGGCAATGAGCAGTTCTTC.

CDR3 in DNA: TGCGCCACGGACCCTCGGGACAGGGTGCAAACTGAAGCTTTCTTT. Translated: CATDPRDRVQTEAFF. The gene calls are TRBV5-1 and TRBJ1-1, with TRBD1 matching 9 bases. From germline, CDR1 is SGHRS and CDR2 YFSETQ. This CDR3 has 15 residues. Germline trimming cut 9 bases from V and 5 bases from J; bases unmatched to any gene: 14. The complete variable domain, with remaining parts taken from reference TRBV5-1 and TRBJ1-1, reads KAGVTQTPRYLIKTRGQQVTLSCSPISGHRSVSWYQQTPGQGLQFLFEYFSETQRNKGNFPGRFSGRQFSNSRSEMNVSTLELGDSALYLCATDPRDRVQTEAFFGQGTRLTVV.

The chain is built from TRBV6-1 and TRBJ2-3, with TRBD2 matching 15 bases. Germline V gene data show CDR1 as MNHNS and CDR2 as SASEGT. This CDR3 is built from 15 residues. V lost 6 bases and J lost 5; bases outside the gene matches: 3. CDR3 in amino acids: CASRGLAGGVDTQYF. The DNA for the CDR3 is TGTGCCAGCAGGGGACTAGCGGGGGGCGTAGATACGCAGTATTTT.

The chain uses TRBV28 and TRBJ2-2; possibly TRBD1 for D (6 bases). With 1 base removed from V and 7 bases from J, the gap between germline ends came to 13 bases. There are 15 residues in the CDR3. Per germline, CDR1 MDHEN and CDR2 SYDVKM. Written as DNA, the CDR3 is TGTGCCAGCAGTTTATCTTCACAGGGAGACGGGGAGCTGTTTTTT. As protein: CASSLSSQGDGELFF.

This rearrangement joins TRBV19 to TRBJ2-1; unclear D gene. The germline V gene encodes CDR1 LNHDA and CDR2 SQIVND (reference sequence). The V and J ends lost 3 bases and 4 bases respectively, with 4 bases between them. The CDR3 consists of 12 residues. The CDR3 DNA reads TGTGCCAGTAGTATCCGATACAATGAGCAGTTCTTC. Protein product: CASSIRYNEQFF.

The chain has TRBV7-2 and TRBJ2-5, with D possibly being TRBD1 or TRBD2 (5 bases each). The CDR3 length is 12 residues. Trimming shortened V by 5 bases and J by 4 bases, and 8 bases separated the two germline ends. The germline V gene encodes CDR1 SGHTA and CDR2 FQGNSA. The CDR3 reads CASSRDRETQYF. CDR3 nucleotides: TGTGCCAGCAGCCGGGACCGAGAGACCCAGTACTTC. Supplemented by reference TRBV7-2 and TRBJ2-5, the full variable domain reads GAGVSQSPSNKVTEKGKDVELRCDPISGHTALYWYRQSLGQGLEFLIYFQGNSAPDKSGLPSDRFSAERTGGSVSTLTIQRTQQEDSAVYLCASSRDRETQYFGPGTRLLVL.

The chain links TRBV5-1 to TRBJ2-2; 8 bases line up with TRBD1. V lost 0 bases to trimming and J lost 4 bases; unmatched junction nucleotides: 5. CDR3 length: 16 residues. Per the germline V gene, CDR1 is SGHRS and CDR2 is YFSETQ. In DNA, the CDR3 is TGCGCCAGCAGCTTGGGGGCAGGGGGCACCACCGGGGAGCTGTTTTTT. Amino acid sequence: CASSLGAGGTTGELFF. Variable domain in full (rest from reference TRBV5-1 and TRBJ2-2): KAGVTQTPRYLIKTRGQQVTLSCSPISGHRSVSWYQQTPGQGLQFLFEYFSETQRNKGNFPGRFSGRQFSNSRSEMNVSTLELGDSALYLCASSLGAGGTTGELFFGEGSRLTVL.

The rearrangement links TRBV27 to TRBJ1-1; D call uncertain. Germline V lookup: CDR1 MNHEY, CDR2 SMNVEV (reference sequence). The V and J ends lost 8 bases and 1 base respectively, with 20 bases between them. The CDR3 loop spans 16 amino acids. The CDR3 here is CASGRIVGGWNTEAFF. CDR3 DNA sequence: TGTGCCAGCGGCCGAATAGTCGGAGGTTGGAACACTGAAGCTTTCTTT.

In nucleotides, the CDR3 is TGTGCCAGCAGCCCCGGGACAGGGGCCAGCAATCAGCCCCAGCATTTT. This codes for CASSPGTGASNQPQHF. This chain joins TRBV9 and TRBJ1-5, with TRBD1 matching over 10 bases. The trim removed 4 bases at V and 1 base at J, leaving 5 bases unmatched. This CDR3 is 16 amino acids long. The germline gives CDR1 SGDLS, CDR2 YYNGEE.

V usage is TRBV5-4 and J usage is TRBJ1-1; 9 bases are shared with TRBD1. V shed 5 bases and J 2 bases; nucleotides not matched to a gene: 4. The germline CDR1 and CDR2 sequences are SGHNT and YYREEE (reference sequence). The CDR3 is 14 residues long. DNA of the CDR3: TGTGCCAGCAGGGGGGACAGGGCAAACACTGAAGCTTTCTTT. Translated, it gives CASRGDRANTEAFF.

The chain combines TRBV20-1 with TRBJ2-1, with 8 bases fitting TRBD2. CDR3 length equals 10 residues. The ends lost 5 bases at V and 9 bases at J; junction bases unmatched: 0. Germline assignment: CDR1 DFQATT and CDR2 SNEGSKA (reference sequence). The CDR3 is CSAGLAEQFF. The CDR3 nucleotides are TGCAGTGCTGGACTAGCTGAGCAGTTCTTC.

The CDR3 region is CASSEGGDGSYEQYF. The DNA for the CDR3 is TGTGCCAGCAGTGAAGGGGGGGACGGCTCCTACGAGCAGTACTTC. The V gene is TRBV27, the J gene TRBJ2-7; tentative D call: TRBD2 (7 bases). V was pared by 5 bases and J by 0 bases, with 14 bases between. The CDR3 spans 15 residues. Looked up from germline, CDR1 is MNHEY and CDR2 is SMNVEV (reference sequence).

V is TRBV2 and J is TRBJ2-1, with 8 bases that match TRBD2. The V gene's germline CDR1 is SNHLY and CDR2 FYNNEI. The CDR3 sequence is 14 residues long. Germline trimming cut 5 bases from V and 6 bases from J; bases unmatched to any gene: 6. The CDR3 sequence: CASSTGLGVNEQFF. The CDR3 bases are TGTGCCAGCAGTACGGGACTAGGGGTCAATGAGCAGTTCTTC.

This rearrangement joins TRBV7-2 to TRBJ2-7, with TRBD1 matching over 8 bases. The J segment lost 9 bases and the V segment lost 5 bases, leaving 9 bases of the junction unmatched. This CDR3 region has 13 residues. Germline values: CDR1 SGHTA, CDR2 FQGNSA. In DNA, the CDR3 is TGTGCCAGCAGCCCCGGGACAGGAAAAGGGCAGTACTTC. It encodes CASSPGTGKGQYF.

V usage is TRBV6-5 and J usage is TRBJ1-1; 8 nucleotides match TRBD1. The CDR3 runs 14 residues. Looked up from germline, CDR1 is MNHEY and CDR2 is SVGAGI. J was trimmed by 6 bases and V by 2 bases; bases with no gene match: 5. Here the CDR3 DNA reads TGTGCCAGCAGTTACACGGACAGGGCTGCTGAAGCTTTCTTT. It codes for CASSYTDRAAEAFF.

The V and J genes are TRBV6-5 and TRBJ2-7; D is unclear. This CDR3 has 11 amino acids. Per the germline V gene, CDR1 is MNHEY and CDR2 is SVGAGI. V gave up 6 bases and J gave up 4 bases, with 7 bases separating them. CDR3 loop: CASSARYEQYF. For the CDR3, the DNA is TGTGCCAGCAGCGCCCGGTACGAGCAGTACTTC.

The J gene is TRBJ1-2, the V gene TRBV7-2; a possible D gene is TRBD1 (5 bases). Germline values: CDR1 SGHTA, CDR2 FQGNSA. The CDR3 sequence is 15 residues long. V was trimmed by 5 bases and J by 0 bases, leaving 13 bases between them. The CDR3 nucleotides are TGTGCCAGCAGCCCAGGGACGGACGCTAACTATGGCTACACCTTC. It codes for CASSPGTDANYGYTF.

The rearrangement uses TRBV29-1 and TRBJ2-7; weak D call: TRBD1 (6 bases). In germline, CDR1 is SQVTM, CDR2 ANQGSEA. The CDR3 covers 13 residues. Trimming cost V 6 bases and J 5 bases, with 17 bases left between them. CDR3 in amino acids: CSVHRQAFDEQYF. The CDR3 nucleotides are TGCAGCGTCCACAGACAGGCCTTCGACGAGCAGTACTTC.

J is TRBJ1-3 and V is TRBV4-1; 8 bases align to TRBD1. The ends lost 1 base at V and 0 bases at J; junction bases unmatched: 5. The CDR3 covers 17 residues. Germline CDR1 MGHRA, CDR2 YSYEKL. CDR3: CASSQAAGGRSGNTIYF. The CDR3 bases are TGCGCCAGCAGCCAAGCGGCAGGGGGCCGCTCTGGAAACACCATATATTTT.

This clone was detected a few times. In the same sample, other DNA sequences code for this CDR3. The rearrangement uses TRBV4-3 and TRBJ2-6; tentatively, D is TRBD1 (5 bases). V lost 0 bases and J 2 bases, leaving 8 bases between the germline ends. Germline V lookup: CDR1 LGHNA, CDR2 YSLEER. CDR3 length: 16 residues. In DNA form, the CDR3 reads TGCGCCAGCAGCCAAGAGCAGGGCACTGGGGCCAACGTCCTGACTTTC. Its protein is CASSQEQGTGANVLTF.

This clone was seen just once. The chain links TRBV5-4 to TRBJ2-6, with 10 bases fitting TRBD1. Germline V gene lookup returns CDR1 SGHNT and CDR2 YYREEE (reference sequence). Trimming at V came to 5 bases and at J to 1 base, leaving 6 bases not matched to a gene. This CDR3 has 17 residues. CDR3 nucleotide sequence: TGTGCCAGCAGTTTCGGGACAGGGGAATCTGGGGCCAACGTCCTGACTTTC. Its translation is CASSFGTGESGANVLTF.

The genes are TRBV7-3 and TRBJ2-3; 7 bases line up with TRBD2. From germline, CDR1 is SGHTA and CDR2 FQGTGA. V dropped 0 bases and J dropped 6; count of bases not matched to a gene: 12. The CDR3 runs 17 residues. CDR3 in DNA: TGTGCCAGCAGCTTAACCAGCGGGATTTACCAGTACGATACGCAGTATTTT. Protein sequence: CASSLTSGIYQYDTQYF.

The rearrangement joins TRBV2 to TRBJ1-1, with TRBD1 as a possible D gene (5 bases). Trimming stripped 6 bases from V and 7 bases from J, with 18 bases between. This CDR3 spans 14 amino acids. Germline lookup yields CDR1 SNHLY and CDR2 FYNNEI. The CDR3 bases are TGTGCCAGCAGGGGCAGGGAAGTCGCGGGTGAAGCTTTCTTT. This gives the protein CASRGREVAGEAFF. Full variable domain (rest looked up from reference TRBV2 and TRBJ1-1): EPEVTQTPSHQVTQMGQEVILRCVPISNHLYFYWYRQILGQKVEFLVSFYNNEISEKSEIFDDQFSVERPDGSNFTLKIRSTKLEDSAMYFCASRGREVAGEAFFGQGTRLTVV.